Described below is a single T cell receptor beta chain sequence and its context. Its antigen is currently unknown. The entry originates in a study of cytomegalovirus exposure and HLA in healthy donors. Study findings and constraints: It was assumed in the presence/absence analyses that sequencing depth was roughly uniform across donors.

The PCR made use of 60 Vbeta and 13 Jbeta primers. Some clones are missing from TCRdb's copy, which holds only in-frame ones; the method was immunoSEQ multiplex PCR. The sample holds approximately 130,000 clones, about four fifths seen once. The CDR3 extends over 15 amino acids. J gave up 0 bases and V 6 bases, and 6 bases lay outside the gene matches. The germline gives CDR1 LNHDA, CDR2 SQIVND (reference sequence). This TCR was sampled from a man in his late teens or twenties in good health and CMV-seronegative. The gene calls are TRBV19 and TRBJ2-7; 9 bases fit TRBD1. The specimen was PBMCs. The CDR3 loop reads CASSTDRGSSYEQYF. The DNA of the CDR3 is TGTGCCAGTAGCACCGACAGGGGGAGCTCCTACGAGCAGTACTTC.